One sample yielded the 23 T cell receptor beta chains listed below, sequenced in a study of CXCR3-negative and CXCR3-positive naive CD8 T cells. Libraries of TRB cDNA were made by 5' RACE and carried UMIs. TCRdb re-called the 5' RACE reads; one entry per CDR3 protein, DNA not given. The specimen's table records roughly 90,000 distinct CDR3 sequences. Sequencing input: naive CXCR3- CD8+ T cells from blood. The subset is: CD45RO-CCR7+CD27+CD95- naive CD8+ T cells lacking CXCR3 (TNR3-). The receptors shown here come from a human donor in good health. Some clones in this sample may be carry-over from other donors' samples.

The chain is built from TRBV6-5 and TRBJ2-1. Germline CDR1 and CDR2: MNHEY and SVGAGI. The CDR3 has 13 residues. The CDR3: CASATGSYNEQFF.

This chain links TRBV20-1 with TRBJ2-1. The CDR3 is 17 amino acids. Germline CDR1 DFQATT, CDR2 SNEGSKA (reference sequence). The CDR3 loop reads CSARGISSGSSYNEQFF.

This chain uses TRBV7-9 with TRBJ1-3; with no DNA, the TCRdb D assignment of TRBD1 cannot be verified. Germline lookup yields CDR1 SEHNR and CDR2 FQNEAQ (reference sequence). This CDR3 is built from 14 residues. CDR3 amino acids: CASRAGTAGNTIYF.

This chain links TRBV12-3 or TRBV12-4 with TRBJ2-5. This CDR3 has 11 residues. The CDR3 is CASSMQETQYF.

The genes are TRBV5-1 and TRBJ1-2. The CDR3 sequence is 13 residues long. From germline, CDR1 is SGHRS and CDR2 YFSETQ. The CDR3 region is CASSLAGVEGYTF.

The chain combines TRBV29-1 with TRBJ2-3; no DNA is available, so the TRBD2 call from TCRdb remains unchecked. This CDR3 is 15 amino acids long. The germline V gene has CDR1 SQVTM and CDR2 ANQGSEA. CDR3: CSIVPGEKSTDTQYF.

The chain has TRBV30 and TRBJ2-1; lacking DNA, the TRBD2 call made by TCRdb goes unchecked. The germline CDR1 and CDR2 sequences are GTSNPN and SVGIG (reference sequence). CDR3 size: 16 residues. CDR3 protein: CAWSIGTSGVYNEQFF.

CDR3 amino acids: CSVPGVVKNIQYF. The chain carries TRBV29-1 and TRBJ2-4; TCRdb's assignment of TRBD1 cannot be checked, as there is no DNA. The CDR3 consists of 13 residues. Germline CDR1 SQVTM, CDR2 ANQGSEA.

This chain joins TRBV6-5 and TRBJ2-3. The CDR3 runs 14 residues. Germline lookup yields CDR1 MNHEY and CDR2 SVGAGI. CDR3 protein: CASRAFDSTDTQYF.

V gene TRBV20-1 combines with J gene TRBJ2-7; checking the TCRdb D call of TRBD1 is not possible without DNA. This CDR3 comprises 17 residues. Germline CDR1 and CDR2: DFQATT and SNEGSKA (reference sequence). The CDR3 protein is CSARLRDREHIAYEQYF.

The rearrangement links TRBV20-1 to TRBJ2-7; the TCRdb D gene call, TRBD2, has no DNA to confirm it. CDR1 and CDR2 from the germline V gene are DFQATT and SNEGSKA (reference sequence). CDR3 size: 15 residues. CDR3 region: CSARGKEGLSYEQYF.

The CDR3 loop is CSARGDIDEQFF. The chain couples TRBV20-1 to TRBJ2-1; TCRdb names TRBD1, which stays unverified in the absence of DNA. Germline V CDR1 and CDR2: DFQATT, SNEGSKA (reference sequence). This CDR3 has 12 residues.

CDR3 sequence reads: CASSPYVGTITDTQYF. V and J are TRBV28 and TRBJ2-3; no DNA is available, so the TRBD1 call from TCRdb remains unchecked. The CDR3 has 16 residues. Germline assignment: CDR1 MDHEN and CDR2 SYDVKM.

The chain employs TRBV12-3 or TRBV12-4 and TRBJ1-5; TCRdb outputs TRBD1, but without DNA this stays unchecked. This CDR3 is 14 amino acids long. CDR3 region: CASSYDGGHQPQHF.

The chain has TRBV12-3 or TRBV12-4 and TRBJ1-3. This CDR3 is built from 14 residues. CDR3 loop: CASSLGASGNTIYF.

The J gene is TRBJ2-7, the V gene TRBV6-5. CDR1 is MNHEY and CDR2 is SVGAGI in the germline V gene. This CDR3 spans 13 amino acids. CDR3 region: CASGEWGPYEQYF.

CDR3 in amino acids: CASSLSAGAADTQYF. The chain links TRBV7-2 to TRBJ2-3; the TCRdb call, TRBD2, lacks DNA for checking. Germline CDR1 SGHTA, CDR2 FQGNSA. The CDR3 is 15 amino acids.

The chain employs TRBV6-2 or TRBV6-3 and TRBJ2-7. CDR1 is MNHEY and CDR2 is SVGEGT in the germline V gene. The CDR3 contains 11 residues. The CDR3 region is CARPCSDEQYF.

The chain recombines TRBV12-3 or TRBV12-4 with TRBJ2-3; without DNA, the TCRdb call of TRBD2 cannot be checked. The CDR3 has 16 residues. CDR3: CASSEGTSGGTDTQYF.

The genes are TRBV20-1 and TRBJ1-5. Germline CDR1 reads DFQATT; CDR2 reads SNEGSKA (reference sequence). This CDR3 is 12 amino acids long. This chain's CDR3 is CSGAGGNQPQHF.

J is TRBJ1-1 and V is TRBV28; TCRdb lists TRBD1, though no DNA is available to test this call. The CDR3 consists of 15 residues. The germline gives CDR1 MDHEN, CDR2 SYDVKM. CDR3 loop: CASSSPLGGSPEAFF.

The V and J genes are TRBV6-5 and TRBJ2-5; lacking DNA, the TRBD2 call made by TCRdb goes unchecked. CDR3 size: 14 residues. Germline CDR1 reads MNHEY; CDR2 reads SVGAGI. CDR3 region: CASSYFGPQETQYF.

The chain combines TRBV11-2 with TRBJ1-1; lacking DNA, the TRBD1 call made by TCRdb goes unchecked. The CDR3 contains 15 residues. In germline, CDR1 is SGHAT, CDR2 FQNNGV. This chain's CDR3 is CASSLFRTENTEAFF.